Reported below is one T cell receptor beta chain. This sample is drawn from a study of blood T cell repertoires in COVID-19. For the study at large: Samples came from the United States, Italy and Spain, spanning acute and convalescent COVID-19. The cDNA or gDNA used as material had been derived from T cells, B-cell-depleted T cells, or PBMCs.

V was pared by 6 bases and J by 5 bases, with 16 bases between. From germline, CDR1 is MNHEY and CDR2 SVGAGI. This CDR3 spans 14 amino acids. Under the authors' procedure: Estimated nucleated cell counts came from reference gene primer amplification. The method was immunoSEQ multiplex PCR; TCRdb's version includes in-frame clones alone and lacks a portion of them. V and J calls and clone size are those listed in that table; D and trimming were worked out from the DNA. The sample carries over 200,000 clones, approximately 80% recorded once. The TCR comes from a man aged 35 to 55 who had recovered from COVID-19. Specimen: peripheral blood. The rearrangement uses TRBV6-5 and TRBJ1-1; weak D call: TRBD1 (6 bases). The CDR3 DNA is TGTGCCAGCAGACCACAGGGTAGGGGGACTGAAGCTTTCTTT. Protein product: CASRPQGRGTEAFF.